These 31 T cell receptor beta chains share one sample of origin, sequenced in a study of blood T cell repertoires in COVID-19. This table comes from immunoSEQ multiplex PCR, and its TCRdb copy is limited to in-frame clones, with some not included. The table includes 150,000 to 200,000 clones, about 93% detected once. Sequencing was performed on peripheral blood. These receptors came from a woman aged 45-65 years with acute or convalescent COVID-19.

The chain carries TRBV19 and TRBJ1-2, with 8 bases lining up with TRBD1. The trim removed 3 bases at V and 4 bases at J, leaving 1 base unmatched. Per the germline V gene, CDR1 is LNHDA and CDR2 is SQIVND (reference sequence). CDR3 length: 13 residues. In DNA, the CDR3 is TGTGCCAGTAGTATCACAGGGGGCTATGGCTACACCTTC. Translated, it gives CASSITGGYGYTF.

V is TRBV9 and J is TRBJ2-1; a possible D gene is TRBD1 (6 bases). The V end lost 3 bases, the J end lost 15 bases, and 16 bases lay between the germline ends. The CDR3 is 12 amino acids. Germline CDR1 reads SGDLS; CDR2 reads YYNGEE. The CDR3 nucleotides read TGTGCCAGCAGCGCAGGATGGACAGAGTTGTTCTTC. Protein product: CASSAGWTELFF.

The chain has TRBV7-9 and TRBJ1-2; TRBD1 matches 8 bases. Trimming took 11 bases from V and 3 from J; bases not matched to a gene: 5. The CDR3 has 12 amino acids. The V gene's germline CDR1 is SEHNR and CDR2 FQNEAQ (reference sequence). The chain's CDR3 is CAGQGGDYGYTF. The CDR3 DNA reads TGTGCCGGACAGGGAGGCGACTATGGCTACACCTTC. The full variable domain, rest sourced from reference TRBV7-9 and TRBJ1-2, is DTGVSQNPRHKITKRGQNVTFRCDPISEHNRLYWYRQTLGQGPEFLTYFQNEAQLEKSRLLSDRFSAERPKGSFSTLEIQRTEQGDSAMYLCAGQGGDYGYTFGSGTRLTVV.

This clone has only one observation. V gene TRBV4-1 combines with J gene TRBJ1-1; D gene unclear. V was pared by 0 bases and J by 1 base, with 9 bases between. Germline CDR1 MGHRA, CDR2 YSYEKL. This CDR3 is built from 15 residues. The CDR3 protein is CASSQDPSGNTEAFF. In DNA, the CDR3 is TGCGCCAGCAGCCAAGATCCGAGCGGGAACACTGAAGCTTTCTTT.

The V and J genes are TRBV5-1 and TRBJ1-4, with D perhaps TRBD1 (5 bases). Germline V gene data show CDR1 as SGHRS and CDR2 as YFSETQ. The CDR3 has 17 residues. Trimming left V 0 bases short and J 0 bases short, with 12 bases between. The CDR3 DNA reads as TGCGCCAGCAGCTTGGAGCCCTTAGGGGCAACTAATGAAAAACTGTTTTTT. This encodes CASSLEPLGATNEKLFF.

The chain recombines TRBV29-1 with TRBJ1-1, with no clear D. The V and J ends lost 7 bases and 5 bases respectively, with 11 bases between them. This CDR3 is 11 amino acids long. CDR1 and CDR2 (germline): SQVTM, ANQGSEA. The CDR3 reads CSAISWTEAFF. In DNA, the CDR3 is TGCAGCGCTATAAGCTGGACTGAAGCTTTCTTT.

The chain joins TRBV10-3 to TRBJ1-5; 10 bases agree with TRBD1. The trim removed 4 bases at V and 4 bases at J, leaving 10 bases unmatched. Germline V lookup: CDR1 ENHRY, CDR2 SYGVKD. The CDR3 has 17 amino acids. In nucleotides, the CDR3 is TGTGCCATCAGTGCGGGGAAAGGACAGGGGGATAATCAGCCCCAGCATTTT. Translated, it gives CAISAGKGQGDNQPQHF.

The chain has TRBV7-2 and TRBJ2-3, with 7 bases identical to TRBD2. Germline CDR1 and CDR2: SGHTA and FQGNSA. J was trimmed by 1 base and V by 5 bases; bases with no gene match: 9. The CDR3 length is 16 residues. The CDR3 protein is CASSAFRTSGTDTQYF. The CDR3, as DNA: TGTGCCAGCAGCGCATTTAGAACTAGCGGCACAGATACGCAGTATTTT.

The chain recombines TRBV11-2 with TRBJ1-1; the D is unclear. The length of the CDR3 is 14 residues. CDR1 and CDR2 from the germline V gene are SGHAT and FQNNGV. The germline V and J ends were trimmed by 4 bases and 0 bases, with 9 bases remaining between them. Written as DNA, the CDR3 is TGTGCCAGCAGCTCCCAGTTCCTGAACACTGAAGCTTTCTTT. This codes for CASSSQFLNTEAFF.

The chain carries TRBV6-6 and TRBJ2-3; D is undetermined. The CDR3 contains 13 residues. CDR1 MNHNY and CDR2 SVGAGI come from the germline V gene (reference sequence). Trimming took 0 bases from V and 2 from J, leaving 3 bases between them. The CDR3 nucleotides are TGTGCCAGCAGTTACTCCAACACAGATACGCAGTATTTT. Translation gives CASSYSNTDTQYF.

This clone has a single count. The chain links TRBV28 to TRBJ1-2; D ambiguous. CDR1 is MDHEN, CDR2 SYDVKM, per germline. Trimming stripped 2 bases from V and 6 bases from J, with 10 bases between. The CDR3 extends over 13 amino acids. CDR3 sequence reads: CASSLGRADGYTF. CDR3 DNA sequence: TGTGCCAGCAGTTTAGGGAGGGCAGATGGCTACACCTTC.

The genes are TRBV4-2 and TRBJ1-1, with D perhaps matching TRBD1 (5 bases). This CDR3 has 15 amino acids. V shed 1 base and J shed 1 base, with 10 bases lying between them. The germline V gene has CDR1 LGHNA and CDR2 YNFKEQ. CDR3 sequence reads: CASSQAEGQNTEAFF. CDR3 bases: TGTGCCAGCAGCCAAGCGGAGGGGCAGAACACTGAAGCTTTCTTT.

Points on this clone: One junction end disagrees with the germline gene, perhaps due to a read error. The rearrangement joins TRBV5-1 to TRBJ1-4; D remains unclear. Germline V CDR1 and CDR2: SGHRS, YFSETQ. This CDR3 has 16 residues. This CDR3 is CASRPGWGATTEKLFF. As DNA, the CDR3 is TGCGCCAGCCGTCCCGGGTGGGGAGCAACTACTGAAAAACTGTTTTTT.

The rearrangement uses TRBV29-1 and TRBJ2-1, with TRBD1 matching over 8 bases. The CDR3 is 13 amino acids. V was clipped by 8 bases and J by 6 bases; unmatched bases: 9. Germline V CDR1 and CDR2: SQVTM, ANQGSEA. Here the CDR3 reads CSLEQGAGNEQFF. DNA for the CDR3: TGCAGCCTCGAGCAGGGGGCGGGCAATGAGCAGTTCTTC.

The V call is TRBV12-5, the J call TRBJ1-2; D unresolved. The CDR3 runs 12 residues. The germline V and J ends were trimmed by 3 bases and 2 bases, with 4 bases remaining between them. CDR1 and CDR2 from the germline V gene are LGHNT and FRNRAP. The CDR3 DNA follows: TGTGCTAGTGGTTTTCAAAACTATGGCTACACCTTC. Amino acid sequence: CASGFQNYGYTF.

The chain links TRBV5-6 to TRBJ1-4, with unresolved D. The CDR3 has 14 amino acids. The V gene's germline CDR1 is SGHDT and CDR2 YYEEEE. With 1 base removed from V and 6 bases from J, the gap between germline ends came to 10 bases. The CDR3 here is CASSLIYSDEKLFF. In DNA form, the CDR3 reads TGTGCCAGCAGCTTGATTTACAGTGATGAAAAACTGTTTTTT.

The rearrangement uses TRBV6-2 or TRBV6-3 and TRBJ2-7; 7 bases match TRBD1. The V gene's germline CDR1 is MNHEY and CDR2 SVGEGT. Losses at the gene ends were 0 bases for V and 1 base for J; bases not matched to a gene: 6. This CDR3 has 16 residues. The CDR3 coding sequence is TGTGCCAGCAGTTACTCGAGGACAGGAAAATCCTACGAGCAGTACTTC. Translation: CASSYSRTGKSYEQYF.

The table lists this clone with a count of one. The CDR3 reads CAISESMAVAGEFF. The CDR3 DNA sequence: TGTGCCATCAGTGAGTCGATGGCGGTAGCGGGAGAATTCTTC. V and J are TRBV10-3 and TRBJ2-1; TRBD2 aligns across 9 bases. The V gene end was trimmed by 0 bases and the J gene end by 16 bases; junction bases not matched to a gene: 10. CDR3 length: 14 amino acids. CDR1 and CDR2 from the germline V gene are ENHRY and SYGVKD.

The V and J genes are TRBV19 and TRBJ2-1, with 7 bases lining up with TRBD1. CDR3 size: 15 residues. Trimming at V came to 1 base and at J to 6 bases, leaving 6 bases not matched to a gene. Germline V CDR1 and CDR2: LNHDA, SQIVND (reference sequence). CDR3 sequence (DNA): TGTGCCAGTAGTATAGGTACAGGGGTGTTCAATGAGCAGTTCTTC. This gives the protein CASSIGTGVFNEQFF.

The chain combines TRBV3-1 (or the pseudogene TRBV3-2) with TRBJ2-7, with 12 bases matching TRBD1. The V segment lost 5 bases and the J segment 6 bases; nucleotides outside the gene matches: 8. CDR1 is LGHDT, CDR2 YNNKEL, per germline (reference sequence). The CDR3 loop spans 15 amino acids. The CDR3 bases are TGTGCCAGCAGCGATACCGGGACAGGGGGCGTCGAGCAGTACTTC. Its translation: CASSDTGTGGVEQYF.

This chain connects TRBV7-8 to TRBJ1-1; the D is unclear. This CDR3 has 12 amino acids. The V gene lost 4 bases and the J gene lost 4 bases, with 7 bases spanning the gap. From germline, CDR1 is SGHVS and CDR2 FQNEAQ. The CDR3 DNA follows: TGTGCCAGCAGCTGGTACAGCACTGAAGCTTTCTTT. It translates to CASSWYSTEAFF.

The chain couples TRBV10-3 to TRBJ2-4; TRBD1 is a possible D gene (5 bases). The germline V gene has CDR1 ENHRY and CDR2 SYGVKD. V was clipped by 0 bases and J by 8 bases, with 11 bases between them. The CDR3 is 14 amino acids. For the CDR3, the DNA is TGTGCCATCAGTGAGTCCCCAGGGCTGGACATTCAGTACTTC. This translates into CAISESPGLDIQYF.

This rearrangement joins TRBV19 to TRBJ2-7; D gene ambiguous. V was cut by 4 bases and J by 3 bases, with 4 bases left in between. Germline CDR1 and CDR2: LNHDA and SQIVND (reference sequence). This CDR3 spans 11 amino acids. CDR3 sequence: CASSTGYEQYF. The CDR3 nucleotides are TGTGCCAGTAGTACCGGCTACGAGCAGTACTTC. Complete variable domain (other parts from reference TRBV19 and TRBJ2-7): DGGITQSPKYLFRKEGQNVTLSCEQNLNHDAMYWYRQDPGQGLRLIYYSQIVNDFQKGDIAEGYSVSREKKESFPLTVTSAQKNPTAFYLCASSTGYEQYFGPGTRLTVT.

This chain connects TRBV28 to TRBJ1-2, with D possibly TRBD1 on 6 matching bases. Germline V gene data show CDR1 as MDHEN and CDR2 as SYDVKM. V was cut by 3 bases and J by 5 bases, with 10 bases left in between. CDR3 size: 13 residues. The CDR3 coding sequence is TGTGCCAGCAGTTTGCAACAGGGTTATGGCTACACCTTC. Protein product: CASSLQQGYGYTF.

This chain connects TRBV7-6 to TRBJ2-7; 7 bases are shared with TRBD1. The germline V gene encodes CDR1 SGHVS and CDR2 FNYEAQ. V lost 5 bases, J lost 0 bases, and 13 bases stayed unmatched. This CDR3 spans 17 amino acids. CDR3 in DNA: TGTGCCAGCAGCCCCCGGTACAGGGGCTCGAGCTCCTACGAGCAGTACTTC. Translation: CASSPRYRGSSSYEQYF.

The CDR3 bases are TGTGCCAGGATAACACCGGGAGAAAGCAATGAGCAGTTCTTC. Translating it yields CARITPGESNEQFF. The chain has TRBV3-1 (or the pseudogene TRBV3-2) and TRBJ2-1; D is possibly TRBD2 (6 bases). The CDR3 consists of 14 residues. V lost 9 bases, J lost 6 bases, and 18 bases lay in between. Germline V gene sequence: CDR1 LGHDT, CDR2 YNNKEL (reference sequence).

This sequence joins TRBV20-1 and TRBJ1-1, with 9 bases fitting TRBD1. This CDR3 region has 15 residues. Per germline, CDR1 DFQATT and CDR2 SNEGSKA (reference sequence). Germline trimming cut 3 bases from V and 4 bases from J; bases unmatched to any gene: 9. The CDR3 here is CSASSLGQGSTEAFF. CDR3 bases: TGCAGTGCTAGTTCCCTCGGACAGGGGAGCACTGAAGCTTTCTTT.

This chain connects TRBV11-1 to TRBJ1-2; D is unclear. V was cut by 4 bases and J by 6 bases, with 15 bases left in between. There are 14 residues in the CDR3. The germline V gene has CDR1 SGHAT and CDR2 FQDESV (reference sequence). DNA for the CDR3: TGTGCCAGCAGCTCCGGAGGCACGGCTAATGGCTACACCTTC. As protein: CASSSGGTANGYTF.

The chain recombines TRBV3-1 (or the pseudogene TRBV3-2) with TRBJ1-1; D is uncertain. The V end lost 4 bases, the J end lost 0 bases, and 9 bases lay between the germline ends. The germline gives CDR1 LGHDT, CDR2 YNNKEL (reference sequence). The CDR3 is made up of 14 amino acids. CDR3 residues: CASSLEGMNTEAFF. DNA of the CDR3: TGTGCCAGCAGCCTCGAGGGAATGAACACTGAAGCTTTCTTT.

This rearrangement joins TRBV2 to TRBJ2-5; 8 nucleotides line up with TRBD2. This CDR3 has 12 amino acids. Unmatched junction bases numbered 7, after V lost 8 bases and J lost 8 bases. The germline V gene has CDR1 SNHLY and CDR2 FYNNEI. CDR3 sequence reads: CASGTSSRTQYF. The CDR3 DNA is TGTGCCAGCGGGACTAGTTCTCGTACCCAGTACTTC.

The V gene is TRBV29-1, the J gene TRBJ2-7, with 8 bases matching TRBD1. V lost 3 bases to trimming and J lost 4 bases; unmatched junction nucleotides: 11. The CDR3 spans 15 residues. Per germline, CDR1 SQVTM and CDR2 ANQGSEA. The CDR3 nucleotides are TGCAGCGTTGAGTCGGACAGGGAGGATTCTTACGAGCAGTACTTC. Protein product: CSVESDREDSYEQYF.